The entry that follows covers one T cell receptor beta chain sequence. What it recognizes is unknown. CDR1 is LGHNA, CDR2 YNFKEQ, per germline. CDR3 length: 15 residues. V dropped 0 bases and J dropped 6 bases, with 14 bases sitting between them. This specimen belongs to a study of T cell repertoires in cytomegalovirus infection. On the study more broadly: The authors used CMV epitopes that were HLA-C-restricted (recently identified) and HLA-B-restricted (well studied). A matching HLA type, together with CMV infection, was signaled by public TCR beta signatures. General observations from the study: Dominating the ex vivo response were HLA-C-restricted CMV-specific TCR beta clonotypes.

TCRdb itself ran the reads through MiXCR, one entry per CDR3 protein. This repertoire shows about 770,000 distinct CDR3 sequences, almost 30% found once; its top ten account for approximately 14%. This TCR was recovered from a human donor in good health (CMV status not recorded). Some clones in this sample may be carry-over from other donors' samples. The rearrangement joins TRBV4-2 to TRBJ1-1, with no clear D. This material consisted of cultured CD8+ T cells from PBMCs, taken from culture after CMV antigen stimulation. The chain's CDR3 is CASSQDKTLAPEAFF. The CDR3 DNA sequence: TGTGCCAGCAGCCAAGACAAAACCTTAGCTCCTGAAGCTTTCTTT.